These 15 T cell receptor beta chains came from one sample sequenced in a study of T cell repertoires in cytomegalovirus infection. TCRdb ran MiXCR on the reads and lists one entry per CDR3 protein. Among 340,000 or so distinct CDR3 sequences listed, about 25% were seen once. Their specific antigens are unknown. The material sequenced was cultured PBMCs, taken from culture after CMV antigen stimulation. The receptors were gathered from a human donor in good health (CMV status not recorded). Some clones in this sample may be carry-over from other donors' samples.

This clonotype was seen ten or more times. This chain uses TRBV7-8 with TRBJ1-3; 10 bases agree with TRBD1. Germline V gives CDR1 SGHVS, CDR2 FQNEAQ. This CDR3 region has 16 residues. Trimming removed 5 bases from V and 0 bases from J; junction bases left unmatched: 4. CDR3 DNA: TGTGCCAGCAGCCCCAGGACAGGGGGCTCTGGAAACACCATATATTTT. Its protein is CASSPRTGGSGNTIYF.

This rearrangement joins TRBV10-3 to TRBJ2-5; TRBD1 or TRBD2 may be the D gene (6 bases each). This CDR3 is built from 15 residues. Germline-derived CDR1 and CDR2 are ENHRY and SYGVKD. With 5 bases removed from V and 2 bases from J, the gap between germline ends came to 15 bases. The CDR3 sequence: CAISQQGGRQETQYF. The DNA of the CDR3 is TGTGCCATCAGTCAACAGGGAGGTAGGCAAGAGACCCAGTACTTC.

This clonotype was seen only a few times. The chain has TRBV10-3 and TRBJ2-3; 9 nucleotides match TRBD2. Germline V gene lookup returns CDR1 ENHRY and CDR2 SYGVKD. Trimming removed 0 bases from V and 4 bases from J; junction bases left unmatched: 5. The CDR3 extends over 16 amino acids. The CDR3 DNA reads as TGTGCCATCAGTGAGTCGTGGCGGGAGGGCCCAGATACGCAGTATTTT. Its protein is CAISESWREGPDTQYF.

This chain joins TRBV12-3 or TRBV12-4 and TRBJ2-1; D gene ambiguous. The V end was cut by 4 bases, the J end by 15 bases, with 16 bases between. The CDR3 consists of 12 residues. CDR3 coding DNA: TGTGCCAGCAGTTCGGGCTCCCGGAGACCGTTCTTC. Translation: CASSSGSRRPFF.

V is TRBV19 and J is TRBJ1-2; D not certain. The germline gives CDR1 LNHDA, CDR2 SQIVND (reference sequence). Deletions cut 6 bases from V and 5 bases from J, with 13 bases between. The length of the CDR3 is 13 residues. CDR3 coding DNA: TGTGCCAGTAGGGGTACACCAGATTATGGCTACACCTTC. It encodes CASRGTPDYGYTF.

The J gene is TRBJ2-1, the V gene TRBV27, with 11 bases matching TRBD2. V was clipped by 6 bases and J by 10 bases; unmatched bases: 14. Germline V gene sequence: CDR1 MNHEY, CDR2 SMNVEV (reference sequence). There are 16 residues in the CDR3. The DNA for the CDR3 is TGTGCCAGCAGCCGTACGCCTAGCGGGAGGAAAAACGAGCAGTTCTTC. It encodes CASSRTPSGRKNEQFF.

V is TRBV7-3 and J is TRBJ1-6; D is ambiguous. The CDR3 contains 14 residues. Deletions cut 2 bases from V and 7 bases from J, with 9 bases between. Germline V gene sequence: CDR1 SGHTA, CDR2 FQGTGA. Here the CDR3 DNA reads TGTGCCAGCAGCTTAGGCGGCACGAATTCACCCCTCCACTTT. Translation: CASSLGGTNSPLHF.

As DNA, the CDR3 is TGTGCCAGCAGTTACTCTCGGCCTAGCGGTCCGTCCCGGGGCTCCTACAATGAGCAGTTCTTC. Its protein product is CASSYSRPSGPSRGSYNEQFF. The chain uses TRBV6-2 or TRBV6-3 and TRBJ2-1; 7 nucleotides align to TRBD2. Trimming took 0 bases from V and 0 from J; bases not matched to a gene: 17. Germline V lookup: CDR1 MNHEY, CDR2 SVGEGT. This CDR3 region has 21 residues.

This clonotype was seen more than once but under ten times. The chain has TRBV7-8 and TRBJ2-2, with TRBD2 matching 12 bases. Germline V gives CDR1 SGHVS, CDR2 FQNEAQ. This CDR3 is built from 16 residues. V was clipped by 4 bases and J by 8 bases; unmatched bases: 8. CDR3 loop: CASSSKTSGGAGELFF. The CDR3 DNA reads as TGTGCCAGCAGCTCCAAGACTAGCGGGGGTGCGGGGGAGCTGTTTTTT.

The gene calls are TRBV29-1 and TRBJ2-5; D perhaps matches TRBD2 (5 bases). This CDR3 region has 12 residues. With 4 bases removed from V and 2 bases from J, the gap between germline ends came to 8 bases. Germline V lookup: CDR1 SQVTM, CDR2 ANQGSEA. CDR3 amino acids: CSVGSGQETQYF. In DNA, the CDR3 is TGCAGCGTTGGCTCGGGACAAGAGACCCAGTACTTC.

About this clonotype: Being one base from a much bigger clone, this may be a read error. The chain combines TRBV7-3 with TRBJ2-7; 8 positions agree with TRBD1. V trimming: 5 bases; J trimming: 3 bases; junction bases outside the gene matches: 6. Germline loops: CDR1 SGHTA, CDR2 FQGTGA. This CDR3 is built from 14 residues. CDR3 sequence: CASSRGQGNYEQYF. For the CDR3, the DNA is TGTGCCAGCAGCCGTGGACAGGGAAACTACGAGCAGTACTTC.

The chain uses TRBV24-1 and TRBJ1-2, with D maybe TRBD1 (5 bases). The germline CDR1 and CDR2 sequences are KGHDR and SFDVKD. Trimming took off 3 bases at V and 8 bases at J, with 15 bases between the two ends. The CDR3 extends over 14 amino acids. The CDR3 nucleotides are TGTGCCACCAGTGATATAGGCAGGGTCGGGGGCTACACCTTC. Translating it yields CATSDIGRVGGYTF.

V usage is TRBV6-1 and J usage is TRBJ2-1; no clear D. Germline CDR1 MNHNS, CDR2 SASEGT. The CDR3 contains 16 residues. V lost 5 bases, J lost 6 bases, and 20 bases lay in between. In DNA form, the CDR3 reads TGTGCCAGCAGTATCTATTCGTTAAGTGGCGGCAATGAGCAGTTCTTC. Translating it yields CASSIYSLSGGNEQFF.

This clonotype has at least ten counts. V is TRBV7-2 and J is TRBJ2-7, with TRBD1 matching over 9 bases. The CDR3 runs to 14 residues. Germline V gives CDR1 SGHTA, CDR2 FQGNSA. Trimming took 5 bases from V and 5 from J; bases not matched to a gene: 7. CDR3 loop: CASSERDRANEQYF. In DNA form, the CDR3 reads TGTGCCAGCAGCGAGCGGGACAGGGCAAACGAGCAGTACTTC.

This clonotype was observed a few times. The rearrangement uses TRBV11-2 and TRBJ2-5; D call uncertain. V was shortened by 4 bases and J by 5 bases, with 8 bases between the two germline ends. The CDR3 sequence is 12 residues long. In germline, CDR1 is SGHAT, CDR2 FQNNGV. CDR3 DNA: TGTGCCAGCAGCTCCCTGGCGGAGACCCAGTACTTC. As protein: CASSSLAETQYF.